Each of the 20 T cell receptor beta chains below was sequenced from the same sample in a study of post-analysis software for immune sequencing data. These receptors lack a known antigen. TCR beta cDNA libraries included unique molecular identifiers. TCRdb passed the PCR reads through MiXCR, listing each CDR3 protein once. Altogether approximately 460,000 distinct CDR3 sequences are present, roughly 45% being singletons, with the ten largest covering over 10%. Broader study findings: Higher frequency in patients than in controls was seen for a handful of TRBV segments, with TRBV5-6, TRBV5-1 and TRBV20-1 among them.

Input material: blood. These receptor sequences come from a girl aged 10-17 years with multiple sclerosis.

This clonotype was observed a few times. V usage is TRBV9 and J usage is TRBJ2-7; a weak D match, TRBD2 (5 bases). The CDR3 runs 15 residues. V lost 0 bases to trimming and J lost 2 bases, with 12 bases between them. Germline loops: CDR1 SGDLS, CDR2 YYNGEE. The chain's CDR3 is CASSVGPGGTYEQYF. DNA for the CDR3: TGTGCCAGCAGCGTAGGCCCTGGAGGTACCTACGAGCAGTACTTC.

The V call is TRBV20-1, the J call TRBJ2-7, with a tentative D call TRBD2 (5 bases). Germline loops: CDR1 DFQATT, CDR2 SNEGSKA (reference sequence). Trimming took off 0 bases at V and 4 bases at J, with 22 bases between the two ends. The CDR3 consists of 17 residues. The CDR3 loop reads CSARDIVRTTGYYEQYF. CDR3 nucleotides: TGCAGTGCTAGAGATATTGTGAGAACCACGGGATATTACGAGCAGTACTTC.

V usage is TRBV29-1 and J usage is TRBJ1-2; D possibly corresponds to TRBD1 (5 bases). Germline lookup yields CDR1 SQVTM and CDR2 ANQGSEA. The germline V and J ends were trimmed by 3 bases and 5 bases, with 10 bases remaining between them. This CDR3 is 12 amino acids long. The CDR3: CSVEGGDYGYTF. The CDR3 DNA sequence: TGCAGCGTTGAGGGGGGAGATTATGGCTACACCTTC.

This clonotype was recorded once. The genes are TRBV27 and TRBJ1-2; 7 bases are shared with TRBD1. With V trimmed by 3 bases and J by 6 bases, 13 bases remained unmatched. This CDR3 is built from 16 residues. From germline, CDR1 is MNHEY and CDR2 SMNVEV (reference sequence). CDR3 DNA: TGTGCCAGCAGTTTCGGGACAGCGATATCATTCGATGGCTACACCTTC. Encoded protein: CASSFGTAISFDGYTF.

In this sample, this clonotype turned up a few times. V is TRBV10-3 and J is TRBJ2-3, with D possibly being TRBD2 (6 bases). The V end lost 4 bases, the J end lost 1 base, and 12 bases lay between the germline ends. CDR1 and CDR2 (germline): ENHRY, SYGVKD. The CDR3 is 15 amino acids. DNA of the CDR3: TGTGCCATCAGTGGCCCCGGCGGGGGCACAGATACGCAGTATTTT. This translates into CAISGPGGGTDTQYF.

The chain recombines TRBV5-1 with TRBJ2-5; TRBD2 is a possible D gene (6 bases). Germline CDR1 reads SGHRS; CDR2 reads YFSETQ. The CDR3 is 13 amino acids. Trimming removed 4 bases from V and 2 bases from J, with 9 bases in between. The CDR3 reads CASSAGSQETQYF. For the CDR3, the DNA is TGCGCCAGCAGCGCGGGATCTCAAGAGACCCAGTACTTC.

CDR3 region: CSARSLAGAETQYF. CDR3 nucleotides: TGCAGTGCTAGGTCCCTAGCGGGAGCCGAGACCCAGTACTTC. J is TRBJ2-5 and V is TRBV20-1; 10 nucleotides line up with TRBD2. The CDR3 spans 14 residues. With 3 bases clipped from V and 5 bases from J, the junction kept 6 bases outside the gene matches. Germline V lookup: CDR1 DFQATT, CDR2 SNEGSKA (reference sequence).

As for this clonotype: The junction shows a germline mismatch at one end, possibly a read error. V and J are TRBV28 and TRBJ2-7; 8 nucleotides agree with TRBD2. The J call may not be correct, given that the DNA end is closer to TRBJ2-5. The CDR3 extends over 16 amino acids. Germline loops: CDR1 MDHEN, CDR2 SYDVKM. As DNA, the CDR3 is TGCGCCAGCAGTTCCCCGGGACTAGTGGGAGCAGAGACCCAGTACTTC. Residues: CASSSPGLVGAETQYF.

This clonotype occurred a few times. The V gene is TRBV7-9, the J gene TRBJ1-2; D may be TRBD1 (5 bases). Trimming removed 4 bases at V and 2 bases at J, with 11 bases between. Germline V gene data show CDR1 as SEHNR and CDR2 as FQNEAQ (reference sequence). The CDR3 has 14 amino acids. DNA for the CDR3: TGTGCCAGCAGCTCCGGGGCGGGGAACTATGGCTACACCTTC. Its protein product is CASSSGAGNYGYTF.

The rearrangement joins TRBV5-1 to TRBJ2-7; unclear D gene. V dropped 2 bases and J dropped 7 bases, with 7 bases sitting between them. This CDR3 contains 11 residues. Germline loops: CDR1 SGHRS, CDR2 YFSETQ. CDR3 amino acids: CASSFNGEQYF. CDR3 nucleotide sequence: TGCGCCAGCAGCTTTAACGGGGAGCAGTACTTC.

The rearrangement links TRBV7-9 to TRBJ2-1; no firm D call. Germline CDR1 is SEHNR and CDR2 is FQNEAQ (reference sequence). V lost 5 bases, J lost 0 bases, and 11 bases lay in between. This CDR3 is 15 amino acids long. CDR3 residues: CASSPNRGSYNEQFF. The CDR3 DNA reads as TGTGCCAGCAGCCCCAATAGAGGCTCCTACAATGAGCAGTTCTTC.

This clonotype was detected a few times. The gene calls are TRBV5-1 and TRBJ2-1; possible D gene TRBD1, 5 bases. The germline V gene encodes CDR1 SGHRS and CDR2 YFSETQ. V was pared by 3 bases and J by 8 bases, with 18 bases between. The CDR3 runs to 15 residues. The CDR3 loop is CASSWTPTAGDEQFF. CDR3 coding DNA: TGCGCCAGCAGCTGGACACCTACGGCCGGCGATGAGCAGTTCTTC. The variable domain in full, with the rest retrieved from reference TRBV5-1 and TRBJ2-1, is KAGVTQTPRYLIKTRGQQVTLSCSPISGHRSVSWYQQTPGQGLQFLFEYFSETQRNKGNFPGRFSGRQFSNSRSEMNVSTLELGDSALYLCASSWTPTAGDEQFFGPGTRLTVL.

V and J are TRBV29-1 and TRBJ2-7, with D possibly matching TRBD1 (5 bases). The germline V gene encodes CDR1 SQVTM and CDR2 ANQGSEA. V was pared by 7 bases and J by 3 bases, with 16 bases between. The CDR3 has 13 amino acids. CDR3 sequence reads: CSATVPSIYEQYF. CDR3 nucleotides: TGCAGCGCGACAGTTCCCTCAATCTACGAGCAGTACTTC.

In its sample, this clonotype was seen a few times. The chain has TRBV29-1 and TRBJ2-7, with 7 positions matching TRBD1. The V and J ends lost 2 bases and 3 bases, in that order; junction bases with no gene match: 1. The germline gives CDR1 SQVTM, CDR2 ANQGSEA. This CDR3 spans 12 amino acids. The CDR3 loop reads CSVERDSYEQYF. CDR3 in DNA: TGCAGCGTTGAAAGGGACAGCTACGAGCAGTACTTC.

The CDR3 region is CASSFDPSYLKIGYTF. DNA of the CDR3: TGTGCCAGCAGCTTTGATCCCTCGTACCTCAAGATTGGCTACACCTTC. The V gene is TRBV5-6, the J gene TRBJ1-2; D is uncertain. The CDR3 covers 16 residues. Trimming pared 2 bases from V and 7 bases from J, leaving 21 bases between. Germline V CDR1 and CDR2: SGHDT, YYEEEE. Filled out from reference TRBV5-6 and TRBJ1-2, the complete variable domain reads DAGVTQSPTHLIKTRGQQVTLRCSPKSGHDTVSWYQQALGQGPQFIFQYYEEEERQRGNFPDRFSGHQFPNYSSELNVNALLLGDSALYLCASSFDPSYLKIGYTFGSGTRLTVV.

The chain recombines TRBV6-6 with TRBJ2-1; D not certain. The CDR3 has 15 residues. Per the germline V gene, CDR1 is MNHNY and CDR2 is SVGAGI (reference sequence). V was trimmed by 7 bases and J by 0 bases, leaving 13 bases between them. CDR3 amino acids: CASTFTPSSYNEQFF. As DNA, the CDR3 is TGTGCCAGCACTTTCACACCCAGCTCCTACAATGAGCAGTTCTTC.

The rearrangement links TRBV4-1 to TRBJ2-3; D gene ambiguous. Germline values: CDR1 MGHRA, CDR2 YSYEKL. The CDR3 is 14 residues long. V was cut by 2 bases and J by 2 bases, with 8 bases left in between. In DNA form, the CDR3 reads TGCGCCAGCAGCCAACAGGACCTCACAGATACGCAGTATTTT. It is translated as CASSQQDLTDTQYF.

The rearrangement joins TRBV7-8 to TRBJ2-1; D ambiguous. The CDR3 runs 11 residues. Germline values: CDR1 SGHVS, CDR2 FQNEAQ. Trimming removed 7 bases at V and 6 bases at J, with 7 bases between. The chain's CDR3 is CASTTGNEQFF. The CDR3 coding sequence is TGTGCCAGCACCACGGGCAATGAGCAGTTCTTC.

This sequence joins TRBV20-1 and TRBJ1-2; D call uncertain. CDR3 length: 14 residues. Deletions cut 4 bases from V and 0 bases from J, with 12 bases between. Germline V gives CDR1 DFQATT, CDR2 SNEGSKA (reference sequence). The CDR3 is CSATDPEPNYGYTF. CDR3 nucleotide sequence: TGCAGTGCTACCGATCCCGAGCCTAACTATGGCTACACCTTC.

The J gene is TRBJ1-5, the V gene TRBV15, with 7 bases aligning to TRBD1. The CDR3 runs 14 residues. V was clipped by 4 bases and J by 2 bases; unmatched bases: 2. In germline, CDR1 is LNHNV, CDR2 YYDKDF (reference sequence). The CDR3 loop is CATSKDRGNQPQHF. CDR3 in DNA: TGTGCCACCAGCAAAGACAGGGGCAATCAGCCCCAGCATTTT.